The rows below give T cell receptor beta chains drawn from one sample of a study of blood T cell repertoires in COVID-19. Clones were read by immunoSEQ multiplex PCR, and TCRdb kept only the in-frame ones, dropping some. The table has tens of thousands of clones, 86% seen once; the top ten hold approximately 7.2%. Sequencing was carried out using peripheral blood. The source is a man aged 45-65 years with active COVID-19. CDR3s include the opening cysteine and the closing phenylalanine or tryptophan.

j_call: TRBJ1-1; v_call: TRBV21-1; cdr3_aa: CASSLKSGGRPEAFF
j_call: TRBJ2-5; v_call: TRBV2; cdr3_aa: CASSEGLEETQYF
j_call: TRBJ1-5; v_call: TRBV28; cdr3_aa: CASSAASNQPQHF
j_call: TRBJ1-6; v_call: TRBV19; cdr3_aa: CASSHRGFGDSPLHF
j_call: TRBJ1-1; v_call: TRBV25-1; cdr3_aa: CASTGQGLVDTEAFF
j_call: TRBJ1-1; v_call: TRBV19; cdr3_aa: CASSSGQGIRGNTEAFF
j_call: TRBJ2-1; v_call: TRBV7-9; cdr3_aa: CASSLEASASSSYNEQFF
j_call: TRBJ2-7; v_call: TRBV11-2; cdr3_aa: CASSLARGGYEQYF
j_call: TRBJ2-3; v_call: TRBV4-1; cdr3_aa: CASSQAPSALSTDTQYF
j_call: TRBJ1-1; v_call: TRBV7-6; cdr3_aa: CASSYNTGDRTEAFF
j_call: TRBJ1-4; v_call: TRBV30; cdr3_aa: CAWSAAGVATNEKLFF
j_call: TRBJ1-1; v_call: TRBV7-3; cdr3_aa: CASSLTGGNTEAFF
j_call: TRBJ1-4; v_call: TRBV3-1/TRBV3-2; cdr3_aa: CASSLGTGEKLFF
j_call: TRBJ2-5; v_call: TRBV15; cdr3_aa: CATSRAPQETQYF
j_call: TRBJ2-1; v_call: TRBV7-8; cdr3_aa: CASSLGLAGGLNEQFF
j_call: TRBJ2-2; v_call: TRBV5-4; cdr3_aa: CASSLRRGTGELFF
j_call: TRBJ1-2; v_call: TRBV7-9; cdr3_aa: CASSRGDWEGYTF
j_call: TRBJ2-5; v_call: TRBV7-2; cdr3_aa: CASSRFQETQYF
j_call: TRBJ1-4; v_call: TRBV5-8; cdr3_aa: CASSLGQGATNEKLFF
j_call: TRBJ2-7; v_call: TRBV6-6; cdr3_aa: CASSPRGQGGIYEQYF